What follows are 24 T cell receptor beta chains derived from one specimen sequenced in a study of CD8 T cells in ankylosing spondylitis. Via MiXCR, TCRdb re-called the 5' RACE reads, giving one row per CDR3 protein. The sample has about 280,000 distinct CDR3 sequences, around 18% seen once. The sample was blood, either unsorted or a sorted T cell fraction (not recorded which). The receptors stem from a male donor with ankylosing spondylitis or in good health (not recorded which).

This clonotype was counted a few times. This rearrangement joins TRBV6-1 to TRBJ1-6; D not certain. Germline V gives CDR1 MNHNS, CDR2 SASEGT. Trimming cost V 6 bases and J 0 bases, with 12 bases left between them. The CDR3 length is 16 residues. The CDR3 loop is CASSLGGSSYNSPLHF. The DNA for the CDR3 is TGTGCCAGCAGCCTGGGAGGGAGCTCCTATAATTCACCCCTCCACTTT.

This clonotype has a handful of counts. The rearrangement links TRBV12-3 or TRBV12-4 to TRBJ2-1; 7 bases are shared with TRBD1. The CDR3 is 17 amino acids. V was pared by 3 bases and J by 5 bases, with 13 bases of the junction left unmatched. CDR3 protein: CASSFFLGSGGNNEQFF. The CDR3 DNA sequence: TGTGCCAGCAGTTTCTTCCTGGGGTCAGGGGGTAACAATGAGCAGTTCTTC.

This clonotype was detected only a few times. At one of its ends the junction is not consistent with the germline gene, which may arise from a read error. The CDR3: CSARGITDTQYF. For the CDR3, the DNA is TGCAGTGCGAGAGGGATAACAGATACGCAGTATTTT. This chain joins TRBV20-1 and TRBJ2-3, with D possibly being TRBD2 (5 bases). Germline V gives CDR1 DFQATT, CDR2 SNEGSKA (reference sequence). The length of the CDR3 is 12 residues.

The rearrangement links TRBV5-1 to TRBJ2-1; a weak D match, TRBD2 (5 bases). This CDR3 contains 17 residues. V lost 0 bases, J lost 3 bases, and 16 bases lay in between. Per germline, CDR1 SGHRS and CDR2 YFSETQ. The CDR3 here is CASSLDFGVGFYNEQFF. CDR3 DNA: TGCGCCAGCAGCTTGGATTTCGGGGTGGGGTTCTACAATGAGCAGTTCTTC.

This clonotype occurred a few times. The V call is TRBV4-2, the J call TRBJ2-3, with 9 positions matching TRBD2. Trimming at V came to 0 bases and at J to 0 bases, leaving 1 base not matched to a gene. The CDR3 runs to 16 residues. Germline V CDR1 and CDR2: LGHNA, YNFKEQ. In nucleotides, the CDR3 is TGTGCCAGCAGCCAAGAGGCGGGGGGGAGCACAGATACGCAGTATTTT. This codes for CASSQEAGGSTDTQYF.

Concerning this clonotype: Mismatch with germline at one junction end may stem from a read error. The V call is TRBV2, the J call TRBJ2-3; D possibly corresponds to TRBD2 (7 bases). This CDR3 spans 17 amino acids. CDR1 and CDR2 from the germline V gene are SNHLY and FYNNEI. The chain's CDR3 is CTSSPPGGAGVLNTQYF. The CDR3 nucleotides are TGTACCAGCAGTCCCCCTGGGGGGGCCGGAGTTTTGAATACGCAGTATTTT.

This clonotype was counted between two and nine times. The chain combines TRBV5-1 with TRBJ1-2; 9 bases match TRBD1. The CDR3 loop spans 13 amino acids. Germline V gene data show CDR1 as SGHRS and CDR2 as YFSETQ. V lost 4 bases and J lost 8; bases outside the gene matches: 6. CDR3 DNA: TGCGCCAGCAGCGGACAGGGGTTGGGAGGCTACACCTTC. Protein product: CASSGQGLGGYTF.

This clonotype was recorded once. The gene calls are TRBV12-3 or TRBV12-4 and TRBJ2-1; D is possibly TRBD1 or TRBD2 (5 bases each). The length of the CDR3 is 12 residues. The V end lost 6 bases, the J end lost 11 bases, and 14 bases lay between the germline ends. CDR3 nucleotide sequence: TGTGCCAGCAGGGCCGGGACCAACAAGCAGTTCTTC. Residues: CASRAGTNKQFF.

There are a few counts of this clonotype. The V call is TRBV4-2, the J call TRBJ2-5, with 7 bases lining up with TRBD2. Germline CDR1 LGHNA, CDR2 YNFKEQ. V was clipped by 0 bases and J by 0 bases; unmatched bases: 4. CDR3 length: 16 amino acids. The CDR3 nucleotides are TGTGCCAGCAGCCAAGATATGGCGGGAGACCAAGAGACCCAGTACTTC. Its protein is CASSQDMAGDQETQYF.

J is TRBJ1-3 and V is TRBV29-1, with D possibly being TRBD1 (5 bases). The germline gives CDR1 SQVTM, CDR2 ANQGSEA. The CDR3 extends over 15 amino acids. With 0 bases removed from V and 0 bases from J, the gap between germline ends came to 9 bases. The CDR3 region is CSVEEGRASGNTIYF. The DNA of the CDR3 is TGCAGCGTTGAAGAGGGACGCGCCTCTGGAAACACCATATATTTT.

V is TRBV7-9 and J is TRBJ2-5; D is unresolved. The CDR3 is 15 amino acids. The ends were cut back, 0 bases at V and 1 base at J, with 9 bases in the middle. In germline, CDR1 is SEHNR, CDR2 FQNEAQ (reference sequence). CDR3 nucleotides: TGTGCCAGCAGCTTAGCCAGTGGGGTCCAAGAGACCCAGTACTTC. Translated, it gives CASSLASGVQETQYF. Drawing the rest from reference TRBV7-9 and TRBJ2-5, the complete variable domain is DTGVSQNPRHKITKRGQNVTFRCDPISEHNRLYWYRQTLGQGPEFLTYFQNEAQLEKSRLLSDRFSAERPKGSFSTLEIQRTEQGDSAMYLCASSLASGVQETQYFGPGTRLLVL.

This clonotype was counted only a few times. CDR3 loop: CASSRSRTGELFF. The CDR3 nucleotides are TGTGCCAGCAGCCGGAGTCGCACCGGGGAGCTGTTTTTT. The genes are TRBV13 and TRBJ2-2; D uncertain. V was pared by 5 bases and J by 4 bases, with 8 bases between. This CDR3 has 13 residues. The germline gives CDR1 PRHDT, CDR2 FYEKMQ (reference sequence).

Only a few counts were recorded for this clonotype. The CDR3 loop reads CASSYPGSSQPQHF. The CDR3 region has the DNA TGTGCCAGCAGTTACCCGGGGTCGTCTCAGCCCCAGCATTTT. J is TRBJ1-5 and V is TRBV6-5; D gene ambiguous. Trimming removed 2 bases from V and 6 bases from J, with 11 bases in between. This CDR3 has 14 amino acids. Looked up from germline, CDR1 is MNHEY and CDR2 is SVGAGI.

Ten or more counts support this clonotype. CDR3 in DNA: TGTGCCAGCAGTTACGCCGTCAACCGTCGGACAGACACAGATACGCAGTATTTT. This codes for CASSYAVNRRTDTDTQYF. The chain combines TRBV6-5 with TRBJ2-3; D is perhaps TRBD1 (6 bases). Looked up from germline, CDR1 is MNHEY and CDR2 is SVGAGI. Trimming removed 2 bases at V and 2 bases at J, with 20 bases between. The CDR3 length is 18 residues.

This clonotype was counted many times. This chain links TRBV20-1 with TRBJ1-1; weak D call: TRBD1 (5 bases). Trimming shortened V by 0 bases and J by 0 bases, and 14 bases separated the two germline ends. This CDR3 is 16 amino acids long. The germline gives CDR1 DFQATT, CDR2 SNEGSKA (reference sequence). For the CDR3, the DNA is TGCAGTGCTAGAGATTTAACGACAGCAGTGAACACTGAAGCTTTCTTT. Encoded protein: CSARDLTTAVNTEAFF.

Only a few counts were recorded for this clonotype. A single base separates this from a much larger clone, so it may be a read error. The chain employs TRBV6-2 or TRBV6-3 and TRBJ2-2, with 13 bases identical to TRBD2. V lost 6 bases, J lost 7 bases, and 11 bases stayed unmatched. The CDR3 is 17 amino acids. Germline V gene data show CDR1 as MNHEY and CDR2 as SVGEGT. The CDR3 bases are TGTGCCAGCAGCCGTACTAGCGGGGGGGCCAAGATCGGGGAGCTGTTTTTT. Its translation: CASSRTSGGAKIGELFF.

This clonotype has just a few counts. The chain links TRBV11-2 to TRBJ2-3, with 8 bases fitting TRBD1. Losses at the gene ends were 6 bases for V and 7 bases for J; bases not matched to a gene: 9. The CDR3 is made up of 14 amino acids. Germline CDR1 is SGHAT and CDR2 is FQNNGV. In DNA form, the CDR3 reads TGTGCCAGCAGACGGCCAGGGGGCGTGAATACGCAGTATTTT. Its translation is CASRRPGGVNTQYF.

V gene TRBV21-1 combines with J gene TRBJ1-4; TRBD1 was called by the table and not checked on the DNA. TRBV21-1 is a pseudogene. The CDR3 has 13 amino acids. The CDR3 sequence is CAGTKDRREKLFF. CDR3 sequence (DNA): TGTGCCGGCACCAAGGACAGAAGAGAAAAACTGTTTTTT.

The V call is TRBV20-1, the J call TRBJ1-4, with unresolved D. Per germline, CDR1 DFQATT and CDR2 SNEGSKA (reference sequence). There are 15 residues in the CDR3. V shed 0 bases and J shed 5 bases, with 13 bases lying between them. The CDR3: CSARDFRGPNEKLFF. The DNA of the CDR3 is TGCAGTGCTAGAGATTTTCGGGGTCCAAATGAAAAACTGTTTTTT.

The CDR3 here is CAPSDRTTDTQYF. In DNA form, the CDR3 reads TGCGCCCCTTCGGACAGGACGACAGATACGCAGTATTTT. This chain joins TRBV5-1 and TRBJ2-3, with 7 bases fitting TRBD1. The V and J ends lost 10 bases and 3 bases, in that order; junction bases with no gene match: 8. Germline V gene lookup returns CDR1 SGHRS and CDR2 YFSETQ. The length of the CDR3 is 13 residues.

J is TRBJ1-2 and V is TRBV7-3; TRBD1 aligns across 12 bases. The J segment lost 7 bases and the V segment lost 5 bases, leaving 8 bases of the junction unmatched. This CDR3 spans 15 amino acids. Germline lookup yields CDR1 SGHTA and CDR2 FQGTGA. The CDR3 sequence: CASSPGDRGQPGYTF. For the CDR3, the DNA is TGTGCCAGCAGCCCCGGGGACAGGGGGCAGCCTGGCTACACCTTC. The entire variable domain, with the rest obtained from reference TRBV7-3 and TRBJ1-2, is as follows: GAGVSQTPSNKVTEKGKYVELRCDPISGHTALYWYRQSLGQGPEFLIYFQGTGAADDSGLPNDRFFAVRPEGSVSTLKIQRTERGDSAVYLCASSPGDRGQPGYTFGSGTRLTVV.

The CDR3 DNA is TGTGCCAGTCTGTTTCGGGATGAGCAGTTCTTC. This encodes CASLFRDEQFF. The genes are TRBV19 and TRBJ2-1, with unresolved D. Germline CDR1 is LNHDA and CDR2 is SQIVND (reference sequence). CDR3 length equals 11 residues. The germline V and J ends were trimmed by 8 bases and 8 bases, with 10 bases remaining between them.

The chain has TRBV5-6 and TRBJ2-2; no firm D call. CDR1 and CDR2 (germline): SGHDT, YYEEEE. With 4 bases removed from V and 6 bases from J, the gap between germline ends came to 13 bases. The CDR3 is 14 residues long. CDR3 sequence (DNA): TGTGCCAGCAGCCCGCGATATAGTGCCGGGGAGCTGTTTTTT. It translates to CASSPRYSAGELFF.

The chain uses TRBV5-1 and TRBJ1-2; 10 bases match TRBD1. CDR1 and CDR2 (germline): SGHRS, YFSETQ. With 3 bases clipped from V and 6 bases from J, the junction kept 2 bases outside the gene matches. The CDR3 contains 13 residues. In DNA, the CDR3 is TGCGCCAGCAGCTCCGGGACAGGGGATGGCTACACCTTC. This gives the protein CASSSGTGDGYTF.